This T cell receptor beta chain appears in the sequencing data of a study of blood T cell repertoires in COVID-19. Study-level information: Acute-phase and convalescent COVID-19 samples originated in the United States, Italy and Spain.

The length of the CDR3 is 14 residues. V lost 3 bases to trimming and J lost 7 bases, with 15 bases between them. Germline lookup yields CDR1 MNHNS and CDR2 SASEGT. Data came from immunoSEQ multiplex PCR; TCRdb stores just in-frame clones and leaves some out. The profile shows some 97,000 clones, 70% to 90% of them singletons. The V gene is TRBV6-1, the J gene TRBJ1-1, with D tentatively TRBD1 (5 bases). The material sequenced was peripheral blood. This clonotype was sampled from a man over 45 with active or convalescent COVID-19. CDR3 loop: CASSEDTTPGEAFF. For the CDR3, the DNA is TGTGCCAGCAGTGAGGACACGACACCCGGTGAAGCTTTCTTT.